The 8 T cell receptor beta chains given below trace back to one sample, sequenced in a study of blood T cell repertoires in COVID-19 (dated by TCRdb to 2020 to 2022). Receptor amplification or capture employed the immunoSEQ multiplex PCR assay. TCRdb retrieved this table from immuneACCESS and kept in-frame rearrangements only. Not all clones are present; in checked studies, unresolved V genes account for under half, and no reason is known for the remainder. This sample comprises 650,000 to 800,000 clones, around 90% of them detected only once. The ten largest clones capture roughly 0.26% of the sample. Sequenced material: peripheral blood. The receptors come from a woman aged 18 to 35 with acute or convalescent COVID-19.

The gene calls are TRBV5-1 and TRBJ1-3, with D perhaps matching TRBD1 (5 bases). V was cut by 1 base and J by 3 bases, with 11 bases left in between. Per the germline V gene, CDR1 is SGHRS and CDR2 is YFSETQ. This CDR3 spans 15 amino acids. The DNA for the CDR3 is TGCGCCAGCAGCTTGAACGGGGGATATGGAAACACCATATATTTT. It is translated as CASSLNGGYGNTIYF.

The chain combines TRBV6-1 with TRBJ2-2; 11 nucleotides align to TRBD2. This CDR3 has 16 amino acids. V was pared by 4 bases and J by 4 bases, with 5 bases of the junction left unmatched. Germline V gene sequence: CDR1 MNHNS, CDR2 SASEGT. CDR3 DNA sequence: TGTGCCAGCAGTGGCTATAGCGGGGGGGGCACCGGGGAGCTGTTTTTT. Translating it yields CASSGYSGGGTGELFF.

The rearrangement uses TRBV28 and TRBJ1-2, with D possibly matching TRBD1 (6 bases). V lost 8 bases to trimming and J lost 0 bases, with 10 bases between them. Germline V gives CDR1 MDHEN, CDR2 SYDVKM. The CDR3 has 13 residues. This chain's CDR3 is CASEQGANYGYTF. The CDR3 DNA sequence: TGTGCCAGCGAACAGGGCGCTAACTATGGCTACACCTTC.

The V call is TRBV30, the J call TRBJ1-2; the match to TRBD1 covers 12 bases. In germline, CDR1 is GTSNPN, CDR2 SVGIG (reference sequence). CDR3 length equals 15 residues. The ends lost 0 bases at V and 8 bases at J; junction bases unmatched: 7. The DNA for the CDR3 is TGTGCCTGGAGTGTCGGGACAGGGGGCCTTGGAGGCTACACCTTC. Its translation is CAWSVGTGGLGGYTF.

The chain couples TRBV7-3 to TRBJ2-7; tentative D call: TRBD1 (6 bases). Germline V gene data show CDR1 as SGHTA and CDR2 as FQGTGA. V was cut by 5 bases and J by 3 bases, with 11 bases left in between. This CDR3 spans 13 amino acids. The CDR3 coding sequence is TGTGCCAGCAGCCGGGACATCCACTACGAGCAGTACTTC. It specifies CASSRDIHYEQYF.

The rearrangement joins TRBV7-2 to TRBJ1-3; the D is unclear. V was pared by 3 bases and J by 0 bases, with 6 bases between. CDR1 is SGHTA, CDR2 FQGNSA, per germline. CDR3 length equals 14 residues. The CDR3 coding sequence is TGTGCCAGCAGCTTTGGAGTCTCTGGAAACACCATATATTTT. It is translated as CASSFGVSGNTIYF. Filled out from reference TRBV7-2 and TRBJ1-3, the complete variable domain reads GAGVSQSPSNKVTEKGKDVELRCDPISGHTALYWYRQSLGQGLEFLIYFQGNSAPDKSGLPSDRFSAERTGGSVSTLTIQRTQQEDSAVYLCASSFGVSGNTIYFGEGSWLTVV.

The CDR3 nucleotides are TGTGCCAGTAGAGAGGGACAGGGGATACAGCCCCAGCATTTT. Protein product: CASREGQGIQPQHF. The chain joins TRBV19 to TRBJ1-5, with 10 bases lining up with TRBD1. The CDR3 is 14 residues long. Germline trimming cut 6 bases from V and 7 bases from J; bases unmatched to any gene: 6. Germline assignment: CDR1 LNHDA and CDR2 SQIVND (reference sequence).

This sequence joins TRBV11-2 and TRBJ1-1; weak D call: TRBD1 (6 bases). The V end was cut by 3 bases, the J end by 3 bases, with 14 bases between. The CDR3 is 15 amino acids. Germline V CDR1 and CDR2: SGHAT, FQNNGV. The CDR3 DNA sequence: TGTGCCAGCAGCTTTACAGGGCGCCTGGACACTGAAGCTTTCTTT. This sequence encodes CASSFTGRLDTEAFF.